What follows are 18 T cell receptor delta chains derived from one specimen sequenced in a study of γδ T cells in repeated Plasmodium falciparum infection. TCRdb ran CATT on the multiplex PCR reads. The table lists around 89,000 delta-chain clones, over 1.1% of them singletons. Vgamma9/Vdelta2+ and Vdelta2-negative gammadelta T cells were flow-sorted from PBMC for bulk sequencing. Source material: gamma-delta T cells from blood. These receptor sequences come from a pool of human donors (malaria-infected and uninfected, not separated).

This clone was detected only a few times. This DNA's translation differs at residue 8 from TCRdb's protein, which comes from a much larger clone; a read error is likely, and the protein shown is translated from the DNA. This chain uses TRDV1 with TRDJ1; D possibly corresponds to TRDD3 (5 bases). TCRdb carries no J gene annotation; the J gene was assigned here by matching the DNA with germline. The germline V and J ends were trimmed by 5 bases and 2 bases, with 27 bases remaining between them. CDR1 TSWWSYY and CDR2 QGS come from the germline V gene. This CDR3 spans 19 amino acids. CDR3 in amino acids: CALGPQGPRTLGWTDKLIF. The CDR3 DNA reads as TGTGCTCTTGGGCCCCAGGGACCTCGGACCCTGGGCTGGACCGATAAACTCATCTTT.

On this clone itself: The protein recorded in TCRdb matches a much larger clone and deviates from this DNA's translation at residue 3, suggesting a read error; the protein here is obtained by translating the DNA. The CDR3 spells CASSYWGALYTDKLIF. The CDR3 DNA reads as TGTGCCTCTAGTTACTGGGGGGCCCTGTACACCGATAAACTCATCTTT. The V call is TRDV3, the J call TRDJ1; 8 bases are a match to TRDD3. No J gene is reported in TCRdb; it was inferred here by comparing the DNA with germline. V was clipped by 4 bases and J by 0 bases; unmatched bases: 13. The length of the CDR3 is 16 residues. CDR1 is TVYSNPD and CDR2 is GDNSRS in the germline V gene (reference sequence). The variable domain in full, with the rest retrieved from reference TRDV3 and TRDJ1, is CDKVTQSSPDQTVASGSEVVLLCTYDTVYSNPDLFWYRIRPDYSFQFVFYGDNSRSEGADFTQGRFSVKHILTQKAFHLVISPVRTEDSATYYCASSYWGALYTDKLIFGKGTRVTVEP.

This clone was seen more than once but under ten times. A far larger clone differs by one base, so this is likely a read error. Other DNA sequences from this sample encode an identical CDR3 as well. The CDR3 DNA is TGTGCTCTTGGGGAACCCCTCTTACTGGGCACCGATAAACTCATCTTT. Translating it yields CALGEPLLLGTDKLIF. The J gene is TRDJ1, the V gene TRDV1; a weak D match, TRDD3 (6 bases). The germline gives CDR1 TSWWSYY, CDR2 QGS. V was shortened by 1 base and J by 1 base, with 13 bases between the two germline ends. This CDR3 has 16 residues.

Notes on this clone: A far larger clone is one base from this, pointing to a likely read error. This sample also contains other DNA sequences that code for the same CDR3. This chain links TRDV3 with TRDJ1; D call uncertain. Here the J gene came from matching the DNA to germline, since TCRdb omits it. V lost 3 bases to trimming and J lost 3 bases, with 29 bases between them. In germline, CDR1 is TVYSNPD, CDR2 GDNSRS (reference sequence). CDR3 size: 18 residues. CDR3 residues: CAFMDSRSAERRADKLIF. CDR3 DNA sequence: TGTGCCTTCATGGATTCGAGGAGCGCCGAGCGCAGGGCCGATAAACTCATCTTT.

This clone was observed at least ten times. With only one base between it and a far larger clone, this is likely a read error. This sample also contains other DNA sequences that code for the same CDR3. This chain links TRDV2 with TRDJ1, with a possible D match to TRDD3 (6 bases). Matching the DNA to germline supplied the J gene, which TCRdb does not give. The CDR3 contains 17 residues. V was pared by 0 bases and J by 0 bases, with 16 bases between. Germline values: CDR1 GEAIGNYY, CDR2 EKD. CDR3 bases: TGTGCCTGTGACACCGTGGGGGTTACCCTGTACACCGATAAACTCATCTTT. The encoded protein is CACDTVGVTLYTDKLIF.

In its sample, this clone was seen a few times. A far more abundant clone sits one base away, making this likely a read error. At the DNA level, this CDR3 is encoded by other sequences in the same sample as well. No J gene was named, though the V gene is TRDV1; the table names TRDD3, a call not compared with the DNA. Germline V gene data show CDR1 as TSWWSYY and CDR2 as QGS. This CDR3 is 17 amino acids long. As DNA, the CDR3 is TGTGCTCTTGGGGACATCTCTGGGGGATTCCTCACCGATAAACTCATCTTC. Translation: CALGDISGGFLTDKLIF.

This clone was counted at least ten times. The V call is TRDV1, the J call TRDJ1; 11 nucleotides line up with TRDD3. TCRdb offers no J gene call, so here the DNA was matched to germline to obtain one. This CDR3 spans 24 amino acids. The V segment lost 0 bases and the J segment 0 bases; nucleotides outside the gene matches: 24. Germline CDR1 TSWWSYY, CDR2 QGS. The CDR3 here is CALGELPRPWGILLRAGYTDKLIF. In DNA form, the CDR3 reads TGTGCTCTTGGGGAACTTCCCCGGCCCTGGGGGATACTTCTCCGTGCGGGATACACCGATAAACTCATCTTT.

With regard to this clone: This DNA's translation and the protein TCRdb lists, from a much larger clone, do not match at residue 4, likely due to a read error; the protein shown is translated from the DNA. CDR3 sequence: CACASVLGESSWDTRQMFF. The CDR3, as DNA: TGTGCCTGTGCCTCTGTACTGGGGGAGAGCTCCTGGGACACCCGACAGATGTTTTTC. The chain joins TRDV2 to TRDJ3, with 9 nucleotides matching TRDD3. Germline assignment: CDR1 GEAIGNYY and CDR2 EKD. The CDR3 covers 19 residues. V shed 5 bases and J 0 bases; nucleotides not matched to a gene: 10.

This clone was seen only a few times. The protein held in TCRdb is that of a much larger clone and does not match this DNA's translation at residue 6, likely because of a read error; the protein shown is translated from the DNA. The gene calls are TRDV1 and TRDJ1; D is perhaps TRDD3 (5 bases). Assignment of the J gene here rests on matching the DNA to germline, because TCRdb gives none. V gave up 7 bases and J gave up 0 bases, with 15 bases separating them. The CDR3 is 15 residues long. From germline, CDR1 is TSWWSYY and CDR2 QGS. This CDR3 is CALVNTQGNTDKLIF. As DNA, the CDR3 is TGTGCTCTTGTAAACACCCAGGGGAACACCGATAAACTCATCTTT.

As regards this clone: The TCRdb record carries a much larger clone's protein, which differs from this DNA's translation at residue 21; a read error is the likely cause, and the protein listed here is the DNA translation. The CDR3 region has the DNA TGTGCTCTTGGGGAAAACGTTCGTTCCTTCCCCTTTACCTATCTTCACTGGGGGATCGGTCTCGATAAACTCATCTTT. It specifies CALGENVRSFPFTYLHWGIGLDKLIF. J is TRDJ1 and V is TRDV1, with 10 bases aligning to TRDD3. TCRdb lists no J gene, so it was determined here by aligning the DNA to germline. This CDR3 has 26 residues. Germline-derived CDR1 and CDR2 are TSWWSYY and QGS. J lost 4 bases, V lost 2 bases, and 37 bases had no gene match.

This clone was seen a few times. Translating this DNA gives a protein that differs at residue 9 from the TCRdb one, which belongs to a much larger clone; a read error is likely, and the protein shown is this translation. J is TRDJ1 and V is TRDV1; D gene unclear. The J gene, missing from TCRdb, was assigned here through DNA to germline matching. The CDR3 consists of 16 residues. Germline V lookup: CDR1 TSWWSYY, CDR2 QGS. The ends were cut back, 0 bases at V and 1 base at J, with 12 bases in the middle. This CDR3 reads CALGELSRCSTDKLIF. For the CDR3, the DNA is TGTGCTCTTGGGGAACTGTCCCGATGCAGCACCGATAAACTCATCTTT.

This clone occurred a few times. TCRdb's protein for this DNA is that of a much larger clone and differs from the translation at residue 13, likely a read error; the protein shown is the DNA translation. The chain employs TRDV1 and TRDJ1, with a weak D call TRDD3 (5 bases). Assignment of the J gene here rests on matching the DNA to germline, because TCRdb gives none. CDR1 and CDR2 from the germline V gene are TSWWSYY and QGS. Trimming removed 0 bases at V and 2 bases at J, with 31 bases between. The length of the CDR3 is 22 residues. In DNA, the CDR3 is TGTGCTCTTGGGGAACTAGGGTGTGGCGATGCGGGGGTACCCTGGGCGACCGATAAACTCATCTTT. Protein product: CALGELGCGDAGVPWATDKLIF.

Remarks on this clone: The protein that TCRdb holds for this DNA derives from a much larger clone and differs from the translated DNA at residue 3, which likely indicates a read error; the protein shown here is translated from the DNA. The V gene is TRDV1, the J gene TRDJ1, with a tentative D call TRDD3 (6 bases). No J segment appears in TCRdb, so it was assigned here by matching the sequence to germline. Germline loops: CDR1 TSWWSYY, CDR2 QGS. CDR3 size: 17 residues. Written as DNA, the CDR3 is TGTGCTCCTGGGGAACTTAAGAGGGCACCGGGGCACGATAAACTCATCTTT. Its translation is CAPGELKRAPGHDKLIF.

The table lists this clone with a few counts. The translation of this DNA and the TCRdb protein of a much larger clone differ at residue 3, probably owing to a read error; the protein shown here is translated from the DNA. The V call is TRDV2, the J call TRDJ3, with D maybe TRDD3 (5 bases). The J gene is not listed in TCRdb, so it was assigned here from a DNA match to germline. Germline V lookup: CDR1 GEAIGNYY, CDR2 EKD. This CDR3 spans 17 amino acids. CDR3 in amino acids: CARDTAGAPWDTRQMFF. Written as DNA, the CDR3 is TGTGCCCGTGACACCGCGGGGGCCCCCTGGGACACCCGACAGATGTTTTTC.

This clone was observed many times. The rearrangement uses TRDV1 and TRDJ1; 10 bases align to TRDD3. Trimming cost V 3 bases and J 0 bases; bases outside gene matches: 34. Germline V gene sequence: CDR1 TSWWSYY, CDR2 QGS. The CDR3 sequence is 26 residues long. The CDR3: CALGDLSPKCIQLGDGARSYTDKLIF. The CDR3 bases are TGTGCTCTTGGGGATCTCTCTCCTAAATGCATCCAACTGGGGGATGGGGCCCGGTCGTACACCGATAAACTCATCTTT.

This clone showed up just a few times. TCRdb records a much larger clone's protein for this DNA, with a difference at residue 13 that likely arises from a read error; the protein given is the translation of the DNA. For the V gene the call is TRDV1; the J gene has no call; the table assigns TRDD3, which was not confirmed against the DNA. Germline V gene lookup returns CDR1 TSWWSYY and CDR2 QGS. This CDR3 is built from 15 residues. CDR3 nucleotides: TGTGCTCTTGGGGGCCCCTACACGGACACCGATAAACCCATCTTT. Its protein is CALGGPYTDTDKPIF.

This clone was detected many times. V usage is TRDV2 and J usage is TRDJ3, with D uncertain. The V gene lost 4 bases and the J gene lost 0 bases, with 30 bases spanning the gap. The CDR3 contains 23 residues. Germline V lookup: CDR1 GEAIGNYY, CDR2 EKD. CDR3 coding DNA: TGTGCCTGTGATACAATTACCATGCAAAGCGTAACCCCGAGCTCCTGGGACACCCGACAGATGTTTTTC. Translation: CACDTITMQSVTPSSWDTRQMFF.

This clone was seen a few times. This DNA's translation and the protein TCRdb lists, from a much larger clone, do not match at residue 3, likely due to a read error; the protein shown is translated from the DNA. The chain combines TRDV2 with TRDJ1, with TRDD3 identical over 10 bases. Germline assignment: CDR1 GEAIGNYY and CDR2 EKD. The CDR3 has 17 residues. Here the CDR3 DNA reads TGTGCCCGTGACGCACTTACTGGGGGATCTGCGACCGATAAACTCATCTTT. This encodes CARDALTGGSATDKLIF.